This T cell receptor beta chain was sequenced in a study of regulatory T cells in long-lasting Graves disease (dated by TCRdb to 2020 to 2022). Regarding the study in general: Persistent Graves' disease was defined as persistently positive TSH receptor autoantibodies together with antithyroid drug treatment for over 5 years. In the clinical cohort, patients with persistent Graves' disease had used antithyroid drugs for an average of around 9.3 years. This study used TCR sequencing and RNA sequencing of peripheral blood to compare persistent Graves' disease patients against newly diagnosed Graves' disease patients. The study took place in China and was registered as a clinical trial. A total of roughly 33 samples were covered by TCR sequencing, comprising around 13 persistent and 20 newly diagnosed Graves' disease patients. What the work shows at the level of the full study, not this receptor alone: Only peripheral blood was studied, because thyroid tissue, the primary lesion, was inaccessible. As a limitation, the authors acknowledged that the small sample size may reduce accuracy. Lower TCR Shannon entropy and fewer highly expanded clones were observed in persistent Graves' disease patients than in newly diagnosed patients, which suggested clonal expansion. Patients with persistent disease shared more public clonotypes (over 2,500) than newly diagnosed patients did (roughly 970). Sequencing and analysis were restricted to the TCR beta chain.

Library generation was performed with multiplex PCR. The listed sequencing device is Illumina HiSeq 4000. TCR beta libraries were built with iRepertoire HTBI primers and Arm-PCR amplification of CDR3 regions. Before sequencing, the PCR products went through gel purification. The original methods were these. Across samples, 60 to 80 TRBV and 12 to 15 TRBJ segments were identified and used for gene usage analysis of CDR3 amino acid clonotypes. COPE and FqMerger were used to merge the filtered high-quality paired reads into contigs. BLAST was used to align contigs to IMGT TRBV, TRBD and TRBJ reference genes, with CDR3 defined following IMGT. Clonotypes above 0.1% frequency were classified as highly expanded clones. Shannon entropy was used to measure repertoire diversity, and the Gini coefficient was used to measure V-J evenness. Clonotypes shared by more than one individual were considered public. TCRdb applied fastp at Q25 and MiXCR to the public reads, then kept only in-frame beta chains. Rows are unified per CDR3 protein, each entry keeping the most common DNA and genes. TCRdb, not the original authors, processed these V and J calls. Across this sample there are 400,000 to 600,000 distinct CDR3 sequences, with roughly 21% seen only once. 7% to 9% of the sample is held by the ten biggest clonotypes.

The sample's time point label, in plain terms: persistent/refractory GD, antithyroid drugs over 5 years with positive TRAb. RNA was extracted from PBMCs in TRIzol for both TCR sequencing and RNA sequencing. The diagnosis of Graves' disease followed American Thyroid Association guidelines. Recruitment of patients was carried out at an endocrinology department in Xi'an, China. Each patient gave roughly 10 milliliters of peripheral blood, collected in an EDTA anticoagulant tube. Ficoll Paque Plus density gradient separation was used to isolate PBMCs, and no additional T cell sorting was done. An Agilent 2100 Bioanalyzer and agarose gel were used to check RNA quality, while a NanoDrop 2000 measured RNA concentration. This clonotype was seen a few times. Its cognate antigen has yet to be identified. Per-base quality was not reported, and no clone a single base away is much larger than it. The source is a female donor with Graves disease. This specimen consisted of peripheral blood mononuclear cells (PBMCs), obtained when the disease was refractory, from a patient treated with antithyroid drugs.

The CDR3 in this case is CASSYFRGGGNQPQHF. Here is the DNA: TGTGCCAGCAGCTACTTCCGAGGGGGAGGCAATCAGCCCCAGCATTTT. The rearrangement combines TRBV5-6 with TRBJ1-5; TRBD1 is a weak D gene call, 6 bases matching. CDR1 and CDR2 (SGHDT, YYEEEE) derive from the germline V gene. Trimming takes 3 bases from V and 2 bases from J, and the germline ends sit 15 bases apart. The CDR3, cysteine through phenylalanine, is 16 amino acids long. Left in the record is the CDR3 DNA by itself, 48 bases read in frame from the first base.